A selection of T cell receptor beta chains follows, all from one sample in a study of T cells in localized non-small cell lung cancer. The table came from immunoSEQ multiplex PCR; TCRdb's copy has only in-frame clones and leaves some out. The repertoire includes approximately 3,100 clones, around 30% of them detected once, and about 22% sits in the top ten. This specimen consisted of lung tumor tissue, obtained before any cancer treatment. The source is a woman aged 35-75 years with stage I squamous cell lung carcinoma. The CDR3 runs from the conserved cysteine through the conserved F or W. Fields, in order: V gene, clone size, J gene, D gene, CDR3 protein, CDR3 DNA. The D gene is left open where the match is weak. Size is stated for part of the rows, as once, few or many counts, or as a class when the clone is expanded.

v_call: TRBV9
clone_size: few
j_call: TRBJ1-1
d_call: TRBD1
cdr3_aa: CASSVDRTMNTEAFF
cdr3_nt: TGTGCCAGCAGTGTGGACAGGACAATGAACACTGAAGCTTTCTTT

v_call: TRBV6-8
clone_size: few
j_call: TRBJ1-1
d_call: TRBD1
cdr3_aa: CATYAGDGTGGTEAFF
cdr3_nt: TGTGCCACATATGCCGGGGACGGGACAGGGGGAACTGAAGCTTTCTTT

v_call: TRBV9
clone_size: few
j_call: TRBJ1-3
d_call: .
cdr3_aa: CASSINSFFSGNTIYF
cdr3_nt: TGTGCCAGCAGCATTAACAGCTTTTTCTCTGGAAACACCATATATTTT

v_call: TRBV11-3
clone_size: medium-sized
j_call: TRBJ2-3
d_call: .
cdr3_aa: CASSPWDQPTDTQYF
cdr3_nt: TGTGCCAGCAGCCCTTGGGACCAGCCCACAGATACGCAGTATTTT

v_call: TRBV19
clone_size: .
j_call: TRBJ2-3
d_call: .
cdr3_aa: CASSNTGSSTDTQYF
cdr3_nt: TGTGCCAGTAGTAATACAGGGTCTAGCACAGATACGCAGTATTTT

v_call: TRBV11-3
clone_size: medium-sized
j_call: TRBJ2-7
d_call: .
cdr3_aa: CASIPVSEGEGEQYF
cdr3_nt: TGTGCCAGCATCCCCGTTTCTGAAGGGGAAGGCGAGCAGTACTTC

v_call: TRBV6-1
clone_size: .
j_call: TRBJ1-1
d_call: TRBD1
cdr3_aa: CASSETDRGLNTEAFF
cdr3_nt: TGTGCCAGCAGTGAAACGGACAGGGGGTTAAACACTGAAGCTTTCTTT

v_call: TRBV6-8
clone_size: many
j_call: TRBJ2-5
d_call: TRBD1
cdr3_aa: CATGQGGETQYF
cdr3_nt: TGTGCCACCGGACAGGGGGGAGAGACCCAGTACTTC

v_call: TRBV6-8
clone_size: .
j_call: TRBJ1-1
d_call: .
cdr3_aa: CAISRTENTEAFF
cdr3_nt: TGTGCCATCAGTAGGACAGAGAACACTGAAGCTTTCTTT

v_call: TRBV14
clone_size: .
j_call: TRBJ2-5
d_call: TRBD2
cdr3_aa: CASSLWTSGAQETQYF
cdr3_nt: TGTGCCAGCAGCCTCTGGACTAGCGGGGCTCAAGAGACCCAGTACTTC

v_call: TRBV28
clone_size: few
j_call: TRBJ2-3
d_call: .
cdr3_aa: CASSLARGGTDTQYF
cdr3_nt: TGTGCCAGCAGTTTAGCCAGGGGAGGAACGGATACGCAGTATTTT

v_call: TRBV5-1
clone_size: .
j_call: TRBJ1-1
d_call: .
cdr3_aa: CASSSAGGYIEAFF
cdr3_nt: TGCGCCAGCAGCTCCGCCGGGGGGTATATTGAAGCTTTCTTT

v_call: TRBV5-1
clone_size: .
j_call: TRBJ2-7
d_call: .
cdr3_aa: CASSPDTGGYEQYF
cdr3_nt: TGCGCCAGCAGCCCGGACACGGGTGGGTACGAGCAGTACTTC

v_call: TRBV7-4
clone_size: few
j_call: TRBJ1-1
d_call: .
cdr3_aa: CASSSTQNTEAFF
cdr3_nt: TGTGCCAGCAGCTCTACACAGAACACTGAAGCTTTCTTT

v_call: TRBV29-1
clone_size: .
j_call: TRBJ2-7
d_call: TRBD1
cdr3_aa: CSVRTGGLYEQYF
cdr3_nt: TGCAGCGTTCGAACAGGGGGCCTCTACGAGCAGTACTTC

v_call: TRBV25-1
clone_size: .
j_call: TRBJ1-4
d_call: .
cdr3_aa: CASSESDRRNEKLFF
cdr3_nt: TGTGCCAGCAGTGAATCGGACAGAAGGAATGAAAAACTGTTTTTT

v_call: TRBV19
clone_size: once
j_call: TRBJ2-5
d_call: TRBD2
cdr3_aa: CASSASGGAFATQYF
cdr3_nt: TGTGCCAGTAGTGCCAGCGGGGGGGCATTTGCGACCCAGTACTTC

v_call: TRBV15
clone_size: few
j_call: TRBJ2-5
d_call: .
cdr3_aa: CATSRGGGRETQYF
cdr3_nt: TGTGCCACCAGCAGAGGAGGGGGGCGGGAGACCCAGTACTTC

v_call: TRBV29-1
clone_size: .
j_call: TRBJ2-2
d_call: TRBD1
cdr3_aa: CSVRGQGGTGELFF
cdr3_nt: TGCAGCGTGCGGGGACAGGGGGGAACCGGGGAGCTGTTTTTT

v_call: TRBV18
clone_size: .
j_call: TRBJ1-1
d_call: .
cdr3_aa: CASSPVTNTEAFF
cdr3_nt: TGTGCCAGCTCACCAGTGACGAACACTGAAGCTTTCTTT

v_call: TRBV12-5
clone_size: .
j_call: TRBJ1-5
d_call: .
cdr3_aa: CASGLTAQAQHF
cdr3_nt: TGTGCTAGTGGTTTGACAGCCCAGGCCCAGCATTTT

v_call: TRBV12-5
clone_size: few
j_call: TRBJ1-5
d_call: TRBD1
cdr3_aa: CASAKDRANQPQHF
cdr3_nt: TGTGCCAGCGCCAAGGACAGGGCCAATCAGCCCCAGCATTTT

v_call: TRBV29-1
clone_size: .
j_call: TRBJ1-1
d_call: TRBD1
cdr3_aa: CSALTGANTEAFF
cdr3_nt: TGCAGCGCTCTCACAGGGGCCAACACTGAAGCTTTCTTT

v_call: TRBV11-3
clone_size: .
j_call: TRBJ1-5
d_call: .
cdr3_aa: CASSLGGREDQPQHF
cdr3_nt: TGTGCCAGCAGCTTGGGAGGGAGGGAAGATCAGCCCCAGCATTTT

v_call: TRBV19
clone_size: .
j_call: TRBJ1-4
d_call: TRBD1
cdr3_aa: CASATFRAGGAIESEKLFF
cdr3_nt: TGTGCCAGTGCTACCTTTAGGGCAGGGGGCGCCATAGAGAGTGAAAAACTGTTTTTT

v_call: TRBV19
clone_size: .
j_call: TRBJ2-3
d_call: .
cdr3_aa: CASTAGRGEGQTDTQYF
cdr3_nt: TGTGCCAGTACGGCAGGAAGGGGGGAGGGCCAAACAGATACGCAGTATTTT

v_call: TRBV9
clone_size: .
j_call: TRBJ2-7
d_call: .
cdr3_aa: CASSYRQASDEQYF
cdr3_nt: TGTGCCAGCAGTTATCGACAGGCGTCCGACGAGCAGTACTTC

v_call: TRBV19
clone_size: .
j_call: TRBJ2-6
d_call: .
cdr3_aa: CASGRDSGANVLTF
cdr3_nt: TGTGCCAGTGGAAGGGACTCTGGGGCCAACGTCCTGACTTTC

v_call: TRBV9
clone_size: few
j_call: TRBJ2-3
d_call: TRBD2
cdr3_aa: CASSVGAGGPRGELPDTQYF
cdr3_nt: TGTGCCAGCAGCGTAGGAGCGGGAGGGCCGAGGGGTGAGTTGCCAGATACGCAGTATTTT

v_call: TRBV19
clone_size: medium-sized
j_call: TRBJ2-1
d_call: TRBD2
cdr3_aa: CASSMGIAGFSYNEQFF
cdr3_nt: TGTGCCAGTAGTATGGGGATAGCGGGTTTCTCCTACAATGAGCAGTTCTTC

v_call: TRBV11-3
clone_size: few
j_call: TRBJ1-2
d_call: .
cdr3_aa: CASSWGPDLVLVGYTF
cdr3_nt: TGTGCCAGCAGCTGGGGACCTGATCTGGTACTGGTCGGCTACACCTTC

v_call: TRBV7-2
clone_size: few
j_call: TRBJ1-1
d_call: .
cdr3_aa: CASQPRSVSEAFF
cdr3_nt: TGTGCCAGCCAACCTAGATCAGTTAGTGAAGCTTTCTTT

v_call: TRBV11-3
clone_size: medium-sized
j_call: TRBJ1-2
d_call: .
cdr3_aa: CASSLVDLAYGYTF
cdr3_nt: TGTGCCAGCAGCTTAGTAGATCTAGCGTATGGCTACACCTTC

v_call: TRBV6-1
clone_size: medium-sized
j_call: TRBJ1-2
d_call: .
cdr3_aa: CASSEGPDVYGYTF
cdr3_nt: TGTGCCAGCAGTGAAGGGCCAGACGTCTATGGCTACACCTTC

v_call: TRBV11-3
clone_size: medium-sized
j_call: TRBJ2-7
d_call: .
cdr3_aa: CASSLSGTAYEQYF
cdr3_nt: TGTGCCAGCAGCTTAAGCGGAACAGCCTACGAGCAGTACTTC

v_call: TRBV9
clone_size: .
j_call: TRBJ2-2
d_call: TRBD2
cdr3_aa: CASSVPRGGATGELFF
cdr3_nt: TGTGCCAGCAGCGTCCCCCGGGGGGGGGCAACCGGGGAGCTGTTTTTT

v_call: TRBV28
clone_size: large
j_call: TRBJ2-5
d_call: .
cdr3_aa: CASSFTSAQETQYF
cdr3_nt: TGTGCCAGCAGTTTCACGTCAGCTCAAGAGACCCAGTACTTC

v_call: TRBV7-6
clone_size: .
j_call: TRBJ2-3
d_call: .
cdr3_aa: CASSFDGSSGADTQYF
cdr3_nt: TGTGCCAGCAGCTTCGACGGGAGCAGTGGTGCAGATACGCAGTATTTT

v_call: TRBV6-8
clone_size: .
j_call: TRBJ1-1
d_call: TRBD1
cdr3_aa: CAIRTTGTNTEAFF
cdr3_nt: TGTGCCATCAGAACGACAGGGACGAACACTGAAGCTTTCTTT

v_call: TRBV5-1
clone_size: .
j_call: TRBJ2-1
d_call: .
cdr3_aa: CASSLGALSYNEQFF
cdr3_nt: TGCGCCAGCAGCTTGGGGGCGCTGTCCTACAATGAGCAGTTCTTC

v_call: TRBV9
clone_size: .
j_call: TRBJ2-1
d_call: .
cdr3_aa: CASSVIGSNEQFF
cdr3_nt: TGTGCCAGCAGCGTAATAGGCAGCAATGAGCAGTTCTTC

v_call: TRBV6-7
clone_size: .
j_call: TRBJ2-7
d_call: TRBD2
cdr3_aa: CASRGGREQYF
cdr3_nt: TGTGCCAGCCGAGGCGGGAGAGAGCAGTACTTC

v_call: TRBV9
clone_size: medium-sized
j_call: TRBJ1-2
d_call: .
cdr3_aa: CASTANTNYGYTF
cdr3_nt: TGTGCCAGCACGGCGAATACTAACTATGGCTACACCTTC

v_call: TRBV11-3
clone_size: medium-sized
j_call: TRBJ1-5
d_call: .
cdr3_aa: CASSLEPDYQPQHF
cdr3_nt: TGTGCCAGCAGCTTAGAGCCTGATTATCAGCCCCAGCATTTT

v_call: TRBV19
clone_size: few
j_call: TRBJ1-2
d_call: .
cdr3_aa: CASNRQEFDGYTF
cdr3_nt: TGTGCCAGTAATAGACAGGAGTTCGACGGCTACACCTTC

v_call: TRBV15
clone_size: .
j_call: TRBJ2-7
d_call: .
cdr3_aa: CASSLAGVSYEQYF
cdr3_nt: TGTGCCAGCAGCTTAGCCGGGGTTTCCTACGAGCAGTACTTC

v_call: TRBV7-2
clone_size: medium-sized
j_call: TRBJ1-1
d_call: .
cdr3_aa: CASSSSMNTEAFF
cdr3_nt: TGTGCCAGCAGCTCCTCAATGAACACTGAAGCTTTCTTT

v_call: TRBV5-1
clone_size: .
j_call: TRBJ2-7
d_call: TRBD2
cdr3_aa: CASSPTSVAYEQYF
cdr3_nt: TGCGCCAGCAGCCCCACTAGCGTAGCCTACGAGCAGTACTTC

v_call: TRBV6-4
clone_size: few
j_call: TRBJ1-2
d_call: .
cdr3_aa: CASSEARTSPYYGYTF
cdr3_nt: TGTGCCAGCAGTGAAGCGAGGACATCCCCCTACTATGGCTACACCTTC

v_call: TRBV6-8
clone_size: few
j_call: TRBJ1-1
d_call: .
cdr3_aa: CASSASRMNTEAFF
cdr3_nt: TGTGCCAGCAGTGCGAGCAGGATGAACACTGAAGCTTTCTTT

v_call: TRBV18
clone_size: .
j_call: TRBJ1-1
d_call: .
cdr3_aa: CASSPTVNTEAFF
cdr3_nt: TGTGCCAGCTCACCGACAGTGAACACTGAAGCTTTCTTT

v_call: TRBV9
clone_size: few
j_call: TRBJ1-4
d_call: .
cdr3_aa: CASSTNRLKDEKLFF
cdr3_nt: TGTGCCAGCAGCACCAACAGGTTGAAGGATGAAAAACTGTTTTTT

v_call: TRBV28
clone_size: few
j_call: TRBJ1-4
d_call: .
cdr3_aa: CASSLPDKLEKLFF
cdr3_nt: TGTGCCAGCAGTTTACCGGACAAGTTAGAAAAACTGTTTTTT